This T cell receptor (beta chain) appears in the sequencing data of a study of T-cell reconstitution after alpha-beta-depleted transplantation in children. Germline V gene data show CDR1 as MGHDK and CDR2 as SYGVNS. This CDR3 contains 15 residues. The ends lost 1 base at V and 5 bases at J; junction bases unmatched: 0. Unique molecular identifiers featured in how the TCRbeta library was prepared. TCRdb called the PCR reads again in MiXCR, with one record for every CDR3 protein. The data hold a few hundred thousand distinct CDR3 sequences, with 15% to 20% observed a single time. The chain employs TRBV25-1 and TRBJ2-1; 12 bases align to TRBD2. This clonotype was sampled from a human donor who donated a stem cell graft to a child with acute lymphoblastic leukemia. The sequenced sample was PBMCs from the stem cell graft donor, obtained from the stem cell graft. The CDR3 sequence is CASSEWTSGDNEQFF. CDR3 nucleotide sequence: TGTGCCAGCAGTGAATGGACTAGCGGGGACAATGAGCAGTTCTTC.